These T cell receptor beta chains were read from a single sample in a study of CD8 T cells in ankylosing spondylitis. TCRdb ran MiXCR on the 5' RACE reads and lists one entry per CDR3 protein. The table records around 480,000 distinct CDR3 sequences, 17% of them present only once. The specimen was blood, either unsorted or a sorted T cell fraction (not recorded which). All receptors derive from a male donor with ankylosing spondylitis. Each CDR3 is given with its conserved first and last residue.

cdr3_aa	v_call	j_call
CASSGRGQGENSPLHF	TRBV9	TRBJ1-6
CASSYGTSRSSYEQYF	TRBV5-1	TRBJ2-7
CASSTRTDTGELFF	TRBV19	TRBJ2-2
CASNHIGGTDNEQFF	TRBV19	TRBJ2-1
CASSPGTRETQYF	TRBV5-6	TRBJ2-5
CSVSLRDGYTF	TRBV29-1	TRBJ1-2
CASSEGSSPLHF	TRBV6-1	TRBJ1-6
CASSATVTEGYTF	TRBV2	TRBJ1-2
CASSLRRGDAGELFF	TRBV2	TRBJ2-2
CASSGGSGRDTGELFF	TRBV12-3/TRBV12-4	TRBJ2-2
CASSKPRVGETEAFF	TRBV19	TRBJ1-1
CSAPKDGSTEAFF	TRBV20-1	TRBJ1-1
CSARVRGTNYGYTF	TRBV20-1	TRBJ1-2
CAISESQGLAGNEQFF	TRBV10-3	TRBJ2-1
CASSYDSRTEAFF	TRBV6-5	TRBJ1-1
CASSFHGVRTGNTIYF	TRBV5-8	TRBJ1-3
CSVERDRGNGYTF	TRBV29-1	TRBJ1-2
CASSSMGLAGNNEQFF	TRBV27	TRBJ2-1
CASSRTGTSGGIGSYEQYF	TRBV5-1	TRBJ2-7
CASRREGPNSPLHF	TRBV6-1	TRBJ1-6
CASRLEISGYTGELFF	TRBV6-1	TRBJ2-2
CSARDLGESSGNTIYF	TRBV20-1	TRBJ1-3
CASSPRGRPGDYGYTF	TRBV28	TRBJ1-2
CASSPRSLNEKLFF	TRBV7-9	TRBJ1-4
CASSYSNAHTGELFF	TRBV6-5	TRBJ2-2
CASSPRIDRGGEQYF	TRBV18	TRBJ2-7
CASSSEYGSISYEQYF	TRBV7-2	TRBJ2-7
CASSLRGSEDTQYF	TRBV7-2	TRBJ2-3
CATSDPRGRVFNEQFF	TRBV24-1	TRBJ2-1
CASSLVGAGELFF	TRBV7-6	TRBJ2-2
CASSPIRARQETQYF	TRBV18	TRBJ2-5
CASRETAGIDTEAFF	TRBV5-1	TRBJ1-1
CASSPNRGYEQYF	TRBV18	TRBJ2-7
CASSPLRDLNTGELFF	TRBV18	TRBJ2-2
CASSFGTSGGNEQFF	TRBV12-3/TRBV12-4	TRBJ2-1
CASSQAGRAFF	TRBV14	TRBJ1-1
CASKVEGNSNQPQHF	TRBV6-1	TRBJ1-5
CASSYADRHTEAFF	TRBV6-5	TRBJ1-1
CASSPGPTEAFF	TRBV18	TRBJ1-1
CSAYRQGRTEAFF	TRBV20-1	TRBJ1-1
CASSPDRGRETEYF	TRBV2	TRBJ2-5
CSVQDHYGYTF	TRBV29-1	TRBJ1-2
CASSWTGGPGEQYF	TRBV5-6	TRBJ2-7
CASSLGTSGRSEQYF	TRBV7-2	TRBJ2-7
CASSPGVGYEQYF	TRBV11-1	TRBJ2-7
CSVGGLSSYNEQFF	TRBV29-1	TRBJ2-1
CASGYRDRTDTQYF	TRBV2	TRBJ2-3
CASSVDPGKETQYF	TRBV9	TRBJ2-5
CASSLGEPRAGLGEQFF	TRBV5-1	TRBJ2-1
CAIGQPNSPLHF	TRBV10-3	TRBJ1-6